Following are 26 T cell receptor beta chains from one sample sequenced in a study of OX40 agonist ivuxolimab in advanced cancers. Produced via immunoSEQ multiplex PCR; TCRdb's table is partial and in-frame only. This sample yields tens of thousands of clones, of which 88% are seen a single time; 0.55% to 0.65% belongs to the top ten. The source was CD4+ or CD8+ T cells sorted from blood, collected in a trial of the OX40 agonist ivuxolimab. The receptors come from an adult with an advanced solid tumor such as melanoma, head and neck, liver or kidney cancer.

This clone came up once. The V gene is TRBV9, the J gene TRBJ1-2, with D possibly being TRBD1 (5 bases). V lost 4 bases and J lost 5, with 12 bases in between. Germline CDR1 is SGDLS and CDR2 is YYNGEE. There are 13 residues in the CDR3. This CDR3 reads CASSSGTAYGYTF. The CDR3 DNA follows: TGTGCCAGCAGCTCTGGGACGGCATATGGCTACACCTTC.

This rearrangement joins TRBV11-3 to TRBJ2-1, with 8 bases fitting TRBD2. V gave up 0 bases and J gave up 4 bases; unmatched junction bases: 5. Per germline, CDR1 SGHNT and CDR2 YENEEA. This CDR3 is built from 16 residues. CDR3 DNA sequence: TGTGCCAGCAGCTTAGATCCACTAGCGGCTTACAATGAGCAGTTCTTC. Translated, it gives CASSLDPLAAYNEQFF.

CDR3 residues: CASSPAEVNTIYF. Written as DNA, the CDR3 is TGTGCCAGCTCACCGGCGGAGGTAAACACCATATATTTT. The V call is TRBV18, the J call TRBJ1-3, with D uncertain. The CDR3 covers 13 residues. Trimming cost V 3 bases and J 6 bases, with 9 bases left between them. Germline-derived CDR1 and CDR2 are KGHSH and LQKENI.

CDR3 DNA: TGTGCCAGCAGCTTGGTAGCTCTCACCGGGGAGCTGTTTTTT. Translation: CASSLVALTGELFF. The V gene is TRBV5-5, the J gene TRBJ2-2; D is undetermined. Between the trimmed V and J ends, which lost 0 bases and 4 bases, there was a span of 7 bases. The CDR3 extends over 14 amino acids. Germline-derived CDR1 and CDR2 are SGHKS and YYEKEE (reference sequence).

This chain connects TRBV9 to TRBJ2-3; no clear D gene. CDR3 length: 11 residues. Germline V gene sequence: CDR1 SGDLS, CDR2 YYNGEE. Trimming left V 4 bases short and J 6 bases short, with 6 bases between. As DNA, the CDR3 is TGTGCCAGCAGCCTGGAGGATACGCAGTATTTT. Translation gives CASSLEDTQYF.

CDR3 DNA: TGTGCCAGCAGCCAAGGGAAGGTCCAGCTCTCCTACGAGCAGTACTTC. This sequence encodes CASSQGKVQLSYEQYF. The chain couples TRBV14 to TRBJ2-7, with D hard to call. The germline V gene encodes CDR1 SGHDN and CDR2 FVKESK. The CDR3 totals 16 residues. The V and J ends lost 1 base and 0 bases respectively, with 13 bases between them.

This chain connects TRBV19 to TRBJ1-5; 12 bases agree with TRBD1. Germline V CDR1 and CDR2: LNHDA, SQIVND (reference sequence). The CDR3 sequence is 15 residues long. Trimming removed 5 bases from V and 9 bases from J; junction bases left unmatched: 8. The CDR3 coding sequence is TGTGCCAGTAGTTCGGGGACAGGGGGCGGTCTGCCCCAGCATTTT. This encodes CASSSGTGGGLPQHF.

The genes are TRBV9 and TRBJ2-7; 13 positions agree with TRBD2. The CDR3 runs 15 residues. V trimming: 0 bases; J trimming: 6 bases; junction bases outside the gene matches: 3. Germline assignment: CDR1 SGDLS and CDR2 YYNGEE. CDR3 sequence: CASSVGTSGSSEQYF. DNA of the CDR3: TGTGCCAGCAGCGTAGGGACTAGCGGGAGTAGCGAGCAGTACTTC.

The chain has TRBV7-6 and TRBJ2-5; D gene unclear. The V end lost 5 bases, the J end lost 1 base, and 8 bases lay between the germline ends. The CDR3 is made up of 13 amino acids. Germline V gene lookup returns CDR1 SGHVS and CDR2 FNYEAQ. Here the CDR3 DNA reads TGTGCCAGCAGCCCCTACGTCCAAGAGACCCAGTACTTC. It translates to CASSPYVQETQYF. Drawing the rest from reference TRBV7-6 and TRBJ2-5, the complete variable domain is GAGVSQSPRYKVTKRGQDVALRCDPISGHVSLYWYRQALGQGPEFLTYFNYEAQQDKSGLPNDRFSAERPEGSISTLTIQRTEQRDSAMYRCASSPYVQETQYFGPGTRLLVL.

The chain uses TRBV5-1 and TRBJ2-2, with 10 nucleotides matching TRBD1. The ends lost 3 bases at V and 5 bases at J; junction bases unmatched: 1. CDR1 is SGHRS and CDR2 is YFSETQ in the germline V gene. CDR3 length: 14 residues. DNA of the CDR3: TGCGCCAGCAGCTGGGGACAGGGGACCGGGGAGCTGTTTTTT. Encoded protein: CASSWGQGTGELFF. Based on the CDR3 plus reference TRBV5-1 and TRBJ2-2, the full variable domain is KAGVTQTPRYLIKTRGQQVTLSCSPISGHRSVSWYQQTPGQGLQFLFEYFSETQRNKGNFPGRFSGRQFSNSRSEMNVSTLELGDSALYLCASSWGQGTGELFFGEGSRLTVL.

The chain recombines TRBV28 with TRBJ2-3; no definite D call. The germline gives CDR1 MDHEN, CDR2 SYDVKM. V was clipped by 5 bases and J by 4 bases, with 7 bases between them. This CDR3 has 12 amino acids. The CDR3 sequence is CASSPSPDTQYF. CDR3 coding DNA: TGTGCCAGCAGTCCCTCCCCAGATACGCAGTATTTT.

J is TRBJ2-1 and V is TRBV6-4; D is unclear. Between the trimmed V and J ends, which lost 0 bases and 10 bases, there was a span of 7 bases. The CDR3 sequence is 12 residues long. Germline V gives CDR1 MRHNA, CDR2 SNTAGT. The CDR3: CASSDSGGEQFF. In DNA form, the CDR3 reads TGTGCCAGCAGTGACTCGGGCGGAGAGCAGTTCTTC.

In regard to this clone: At one boundary the junction diverges from the germline segment, which might be a read error. V usage is TRBV7-7 and J usage is TRBJ2-1, with TRBD1 matching over 8 bases. The germline CDR1 and CDR2 sequences are SSHAT and FNYEAQ (reference sequence). The CDR3 spans 15 residues. The CDR3 protein is CASSNGQGRNNEQFF. The DNA for the CDR3 is TGTGCTAGCAGTAACGGACAGGGTCGGAACAATGAGCAGTTCTTC.

This clone was detected only once. The rearrangement uses TRBV27 and TRBJ1-2; D gene unclear. CDR1 and CDR2 from the germline V gene are MNHEY and SMNVEV (reference sequence). This CDR3 has 14 residues. V was pared by 6 bases and J by 2 bases, with 13 bases between. DNA of the CDR3: TGTGCCAGCAGCCCGGTGGGATTAAACTATGGCTACACCTTC. It codes for CASSPVGLNYGYTF.

This rearrangement joins TRBV14 to TRBJ2-5; a possible D gene is TRBD2 (6 bases). CDR1 is SGHDN and CDR2 is FVKESK in the germline V gene. V shed 0 bases and J shed 4 bases, with 24 bases lying between them. The CDR3 is 19 amino acids. The CDR3 protein is CASSQDNNPFEGGGETQYF. In nucleotides, the CDR3 is TGTGCCAGCAGCCAAGACAACAACCCTTTTGAGGGAGGCGGAGAGACCCAGTACTTC.

The chain is built from TRBV5-4 and TRBJ1-1; TRBD1 might be the D (6 bases). Trimming pared 1 base from V and 3 bases from J, leaving 22 bases between. The CDR3 is 18 amino acids. The germline V gene has CDR1 SGHNT and CDR2 YYREEE (reference sequence). The CDR3 region has the DNA TGTGCCAGCAGCTTGAGCAGCGGGACAAGATTACGGGACACTGAAGCTTTCTTT. Amino acids: CASSLSSGTRLRDTEAFF.

This rearrangement joins TRBV4-1 to TRBJ2-1, with D maybe TRBD2 (6 bases). The germline V gene has CDR1 MGHRA and CDR2 YSYEKL. The CDR3 is 18 residues long. The V and J ends lost 0 bases and 4 bases respectively, with 19 bases between them. DNA for the CDR3: TGCGCCAGCAGCCAAGAGGGTAGTGACCGCGGGGCTTACAATGAGCAGTTCTTC. Amino acids: CASSQEGSDRGAYNEQFF.

This chain uses TRBV18 with TRBJ2-3, with no clear D. The CDR3 consists of 14 residues. The germline V and J ends were trimmed by 3 bases and 3 bases, with 10 bases remaining between them. The germline V gene has CDR1 KGHSH and CDR2 LQKENI. CDR3: CASSPQPRTDTQYF. CDR3 nucleotides: TGTGCCAGCTCACCCCAGCCCCGAACAGATACGCAGTATTTT.

About this clone: A read error may produce the germline difference seen at one junction end. This rearrangement joins TRBV7-9 to TRBJ2-7, with D possibly being TRBD2 (5 bases). Germline lookup yields CDR1 SEHNR and CDR2 FQNEAQ (reference sequence). CDR3 length: 13 residues. DNA for the CDR3: TGTGCCAGCAGCCTAGCCCCCGGTGGCGAGCAGTACTTC. Translation gives CASSLAPGGEQYF.

The chain carries TRBV19 and TRBJ1-5, with 10 bases identical to TRBD1. Germline assignment: CDR1 LNHDA and CDR2 SQIVND (reference sequence). CDR3 size: 13 residues. Losses at the gene ends were 2 bases for V and 13 bases for J; bases not matched to a gene: 5. For the CDR3, the DNA is TGTGCCAGTAGTATAACCGGGACAGGGGCTCAGCATTTT. Translating it yields CASSITGTGAQHF.

V is TRBV19 and J is TRBJ1-2; no firm D call. The V end lost 3 bases, the J end lost 5 bases, and 7 bases lay between the germline ends. Germline loops: CDR1 LNHDA, CDR2 SQIVND (reference sequence). The CDR3 contains 12 residues. Here the CDR3 DNA reads TGTGCCAGTAGTATGGCCACGTATGGCTACACCTTC. Protein product: CASSMATYGYTF.

This clone was recorded once. This chain connects TRBV19 to TRBJ1-4; TRBD1 agrees at 8 bases. Germline V CDR1 and CDR2: LNHDA, SQIVND (reference sequence). The CDR3 runs to 15 residues. Trimming removed 3 bases from V and 7 bases from J; junction bases left unmatched: 7. The DNA of the CDR3 is TGTGCCAGTAGTATCCCTACAGGGGGAGCTGAAAAACTGTTTTTT. This sequence encodes CASSIPTGGAEKLFF.

The chain links TRBV5-4 to TRBJ2-3, with TRBD2 matching 8 bases. The CDR3 has 16 amino acids. Germline V lookup: CDR1 SGHNT, CDR2 YYREEE (reference sequence). The V and J ends lost 1 base and 3 bases, in that order; junction bases with no gene match: 7. In DNA, the CDR3 is TGTGCCAGCAGCTTGTTAGATGCTAGCGGGACAGATACGCAGTATTTT. Protein product: CASSLLDASGTDTQYF. Drawing the rest from reference TRBV5-4 and TRBJ2-3, the complete variable domain is ETGVTQSPTHLIKTRGQQVTLRCSSQSGHNTVSWYQQALGQGPQFIFQYYREEENGRGNFPPRFSGLQFPNYSSELNVNALELDDSALYLCASSLLDASGTDTQYFGPGTRLTVL.

This chain connects TRBV18 to TRBJ1-4, with no clear D. V dropped 6 bases and J dropped 5 bases, with 10 bases sitting between them. This CDR3 is 13 amino acids long. Germline CDR1 and CDR2: KGHSH and LQKENI. CDR3 protein: CASSLDHNEKLFF. The CDR3 DNA sequence: TGTGCCAGCTCCCTTGACCACAATGAAAAACTGTTTTTT.

This clone appeared a few times. This sample also contains other DNA sequences that code for the same CDR3. This sequence joins TRBV9 and TRBJ2-3; 9 nucleotides align to TRBD1. The germline V gene has CDR1 SGDLS and CDR2 YYNGEE. CDR3 length equals 15 residues. The junction had 5 bases not matched to a gene; V was cut back by 3 bases and J by 3 bases. For the CDR3, the DNA is TGTGCCAGCAGCGCCCGACAGGGGGGTACAGATACGCAGTATTTT. Encoded protein: CASSARQGGTDTQYF.

The chain employs TRBV5-4 and TRBJ2-5; D ambiguous. V was trimmed by 3 bases and J by 4 bases, leaving 4 bases between them. In germline, CDR1 is SGHNT, CDR2 YYREEE (reference sequence). The CDR3 sequence is 11 residues long. CDR3 loop: CASSYRETQYF. For the CDR3, the DNA is TGTGCCAGCAGCTACCGAGAGACCCAGTACTTC.